The 19 T cell receptor beta chains listed next were all sequenced from one sample in a study of siplizumab effects on memory and regulatory T cells (dated by TCRdb to the late 2010s). The library was generated by the immunoSEQ multiplex PCR assay. Entries here come from immuneACCESS through TCRdb and include only in-frame sequences with V and J called. Some clones fail to appear in such tables; in the studies checked, an unresolved V gene covers under half of the shortfall, and the cause of the remainder is unknown. The sample data list around 95,000 clones, and about 94% of these were observed just once. The ten biggest clones cover approximately 1.5% of the sample. The sequencing sample was made of non-Treg CD4+ T cells sorted from blood. The intended sense of this specimen's cell subset or site label: FACS-sorted unstimulated CD4+ non-regulatory T cells. The receptors come from a human donor in good health.

J is TRBJ1-1 and V is TRBV7-9, with a tentative D call TRBD1 (5 bases). Germline CDR1 reads SEHNR; CDR2 reads FQNEAQ (reference sequence). Trimming took 1 base from V and 1 from J, leaving 10 bases between them. The CDR3 runs to 15 residues. CDR3 in amino acids: CASSLGRGGNTEAFF. The CDR3, as DNA: TGTGCCAGCAGCTTAGGGCGCGGGGGGAACACTGAAGCTTTCTTT. Filled out from reference TRBV7-9 and TRBJ1-1, the complete variable domain reads DTGVSQNPRHKITKRGQNVTFRCDPISEHNRLYWYRQTLGQGPEFLTYFQNEAQLEKSRLLSDRFSAERPKGSFSTLEIQRTEQGDSAMYLCASSLGRGGNTEAFFGQGTRLTVV.

The chain has TRBV6-5 and TRBJ1-1; D unresolved. CDR3 length equals 13 residues. V lost 6 bases to trimming and J lost 5 bases, with 13 bases between them. CDR1 is MNHEY, CDR2 SVGAGI, per germline. CDR3 in DNA: TGTGCCAGCAGAGGAAAAGAATGGACTGAAGCTTTCTTT. Translated, it gives CASRGKEWTEAFF.

The chain couples TRBV6-5 to TRBJ2-7; 12 bases map to TRBD1. Losses at the gene ends were 5 bases for V and 4 bases for J; bases not matched to a gene: 3. Germline V gene data show CDR1 as MNHEY and CDR2 as SVGAGI. The CDR3 sequence is 14 residues long. Here the CDR3 reads CASSPGQGAYEQYF. DNA of the CDR3: TGTGCCAGCAGTCCGGGACAGGGGGCTTACGAGCAGTACTTC.

This chain links TRBV28 with TRBJ1-2; 8 nucleotides align to TRBD1. With V trimmed by 5 bases and J by 8 bases, 19 bases remained unmatched. The CDR3 runs to 17 residues. Germline loops: CDR1 MDHEN, CDR2 SYDVKM. The CDR3 DNA is TGTGCCAGCAGTGGGGGAAAAGGGCAGGGGGCGTCGATAGGCTACACCTTC. Translated: CASSGGKGQGASIGYTF.

This chain joins TRBV5-1 and TRBJ2-5; a possible D gene is TRBD2 (6 bases). The CDR3 sequence is 15 residues long. V lost 5 bases and J 3 bases, leaving 17 bases between the germline ends. From germline, CDR1 is SGHRS and CDR2 YFSETQ. The CDR3, as DNA: TGCGCCAGCAGGTTAATAGCGGAACTGAAAGAGACCCAGTACTTC. Protein product: CASRLIAELKETQYF.

The chain links TRBV28 to TRBJ2-2; D remains ambiguous. Trimming took off 7 bases at V and 0 bases at J, with 18 bases between the two ends. The CDR3 runs to 17 residues. Germline CDR1 is MDHEN and CDR2 is SYDVKM. DNA for the CDR3: TGTGCCAGCACCACGCAAGGCACCGATACGAACACCGGGGAGCTGTTTTTT. This translates into CASTTQGTDTNTGELFF.

The chain carries TRBV2 and TRBJ1-1, with TRBD1 matching 9 bases. The ends lost 9 bases at V and 6 bases at J; junction bases unmatched: 11. Germline V gene data show CDR1 as SNHLY and CDR2 as FYNNEI. The CDR3 contains 14 residues. CDR3: CASRPDRGVAEAFF. The CDR3 nucleotides are TGTGCCAGTCGACCCGACAGGGGGGTTGCTGAAGCTTTCTTT.

This chain joins TRBV7-3 and TRBJ2-3; D may be TRBD1 (6 bases). This CDR3 spans 14 amino acids. Germline V gene lookup returns CDR1 SGHTA and CDR2 FQGTGA. Between the trimmed V and J ends, which lost 2 bases and 5 bases, there was a span of 11 bases. The CDR3 protein is CASSLLGAGDTQYF. CDR3 DNA sequence: TGTGCCAGCAGCTTATTGGGGGCCGGAGATACGCAGTATTTT.

The chain combines TRBV19 with TRBJ1-2; D gene unclear. CDR3 length equals 14 residues. CDR1 LNHDA and CDR2 SQIVND come from the germline V gene (reference sequence). Trimming removed 9 bases from V and 4 bases from J, with 18 bases in between. The CDR3 bases are TGTGCCAGCTCTATGCGGTCTCCCATCTATGGCTACACCTTC. Residues: CASSMRSPIYGYTF. Full variable domain (rest looked up from reference TRBV19 and TRBJ1-2): DGGITQSPKYLFRKEGQNVTLSCEQNLNHDAMYWYRQDPGQGLRLIYYSQIVNDFQKGDIAEGYSVSREKKESFPLTVTSAQKNPTAFYLCASSMRSPIYGYTFGSGTRLTVV.

The J gene is TRBJ2-1, the V gene TRBV11-2; 9 positions match TRBD2. This CDR3 region has 17 residues. The germline V gene has CDR1 SGHAT and CDR2 FQNNGV. With V trimmed by 1 base and J by 3 bases, 7 bases remained unmatched. The DNA for the CDR3 is TGTGCCAGCAGCTTAGGGGGACTAGCCGCTCACTACAATGAGCAGTTCTTC. It codes for CASSLGGLAAHYNEQFF.

The chain employs TRBV5-8 and TRBJ1-2; the D gene is possibly TRBD1 (6 bases). The CDR3 has 14 residues. In germline, CDR1 is SGHTS, CDR2 YDEGEE. Trimming removed 4 bases from V and 6 bases from J, with 16 bases in between. CDR3 in DNA: TGTGCCAGCAGCATTGGGAACAGGGTGGATGGCTACACCTTC. Its protein product is CASSIGNRVDGYTF.

This rearrangement joins TRBV29-1 to TRBJ2-5; D is unresolved. The CDR3 length is 11 residues. Trimming stripped 4 bases from V and 6 bases from J, with 9 bases between. Germline V gene lookup returns CDR1 SQVTM and CDR2 ANQGSEA. The DNA for the CDR3 is TGCAGCGTTGTTCGTTCACAGACCCAGTACTTC. Translating gives CSVVRSQTQYF.

The rearrangement uses TRBV15 and TRBJ2-7; D might be TRBD1 (6 bases). V was trimmed by 1 base and J by 2 bases, leaving 12 bases between them. Germline CDR1 LNHNV, CDR2 YYDKDF (reference sequence). The CDR3 runs 15 residues. In nucleotides, the CDR3 is TGTGCCACCAGCAGAGTTGGACAGAAAGCCTACGAGCAGTACTTC. Translated: CATSRVGQKAYEQYF.

The chain joins TRBV5-4 to TRBJ2-5; a possible D gene is TRBD1 (6 bases). Germline V gene sequence: CDR1 SGHNT, CDR2 YYREEE (reference sequence). The germline V and J ends were trimmed by 4 bases and 3 bases, with 19 bases remaining between them. This CDR3 is built from 16 residues. The chain's CDR3 is CASSPIDRTVEETQYF. The CDR3 DNA is TGTGCCAGCAGCCCCATCGACAGGACGGTGGAAGAGACCCAGTACTTC.

J is TRBJ1-1 and V is TRBV6-4, with 7 bases that match TRBD1. Germline CDR1 and CDR2: MRHNA and SNTAGT. V was clipped by 3 bases and J by 4 bases; unmatched bases: 2. The CDR3 totals 13 residues. The CDR3 nucleotides read TGTGCCAGCAGTGAATACAGGGGCACTGAAGCTTTCTTT. This sequence encodes CASSEYRGTEAFF.

This clone was observed a single time. The chain carries TRBV9 and TRBJ2-7; 7 nucleotides line up with TRBD2. Trimming took 0 bases from V and 3 from J; bases not matched to a gene: 6. The CDR3 consists of 15 residues. The germline CDR1 and CDR2 sequences are SGDLS and YYNGEE. This chain's CDR3 is CASSVGGIAGYEQYF. The CDR3 DNA is TGTGCCAGCAGCGTAGGGGGGATAGCGGGCTACGAGCAGTACTTC. The full variable domain, rest sourced from reference TRBV9 and TRBJ2-7, is DSGVTQTPKHLITATGQRVTLRCSPRSGDLSVYWYQQSLDQGLQFLIQYYNGEERAKGNILERFSAQQFPDLHSELNLSSLELGDSALYFCASSVGGIAGYEQYFGPGTRLTVT.

CDR3 residues: CSAKQETQYF. CDR3 sequence (DNA): TGCAGTGCTAAACAAGAGACCCAGTACTTC. The chain has TRBV20-1 and TRBJ2-5, with D unresolved. The CDR3 runs to 10 residues. V was clipped by 4 bases and J by 2 bases, with 2 bases between them. CDR1 and CDR2 (germline): DFQATT, SNEGSKA (reference sequence).

The chain uses TRBV9 and TRBJ2-1; D is uncertain. Germline CDR1 is SGDLS and CDR2 is YYNGEE. V lost 2 bases and J 5 bases, leaving 14 bases between the germline ends. This CDR3 contains 15 residues. CDR3 loop: CASSVQRTPNNEQFF. CDR3 in DNA: TGTGCCAGCAGCGTCCAGCGAACACCGAACAATGAGCAGTTCTTC.

This chain uses TRBV2 with TRBJ2-3; D ambiguous. Germline V gene data show CDR1 as SNHLY and CDR2 as FYNNEI. V dropped 5 bases and J dropped 2 bases, with 2 bases sitting between them. This CDR3 contains 11 residues. This CDR3 is CASSNTDTQYF. The CDR3 region has the DNA TGTGCCAGCAGTAACACAGATACGCAGTATTTT.